This T cell receptor (beta chain) derives from a study of OX40 agonist ivuxolimab in advanced cancers. About the study: Two patients with cutaneous melanoma and one with hepatocellular carcinoma, three in total, showed partial responses.

This table comes from immunoSEQ multiplex PCR, and its TCRdb copy is limited to in-frame clones, with some not included. The table records 60,000 to 75,000 clones, about four fifths of them present only once. Germline loops: CDR1 SGHRS, CDR2 YFSETQ. The CDR3 length is 16 residues. Trimming removed 4 bases at V and 4 bases at J, with 17 bases between. Findings and limits, study-wide: CD8+ T cells were the subset that, on average, had more expanded clones than CD4+. Some patients who did not respond also had low normalized T-cell clonal expansion.

A remark on this clone: Antigen: not known.

The clonotype originates from an adult with an advanced solid tumor such as melanoma, head and neck, liver or kidney cancer. V gene TRBV5-1 combines with J gene TRBJ2-2; tentatively, D is TRBD1 (5 bases). The sample in question was CD4+ or CD8+ T cells sorted from blood, obtained in a trial of the OX40 agonist ivuxolimab. The CDR3 coding sequence is TGCGCCAGCAGCCCGACAGCCGGGTTGAGCACCGGGGAGCTGTTTTTT. This gives the protein CASSPTAGLSTGELFF.